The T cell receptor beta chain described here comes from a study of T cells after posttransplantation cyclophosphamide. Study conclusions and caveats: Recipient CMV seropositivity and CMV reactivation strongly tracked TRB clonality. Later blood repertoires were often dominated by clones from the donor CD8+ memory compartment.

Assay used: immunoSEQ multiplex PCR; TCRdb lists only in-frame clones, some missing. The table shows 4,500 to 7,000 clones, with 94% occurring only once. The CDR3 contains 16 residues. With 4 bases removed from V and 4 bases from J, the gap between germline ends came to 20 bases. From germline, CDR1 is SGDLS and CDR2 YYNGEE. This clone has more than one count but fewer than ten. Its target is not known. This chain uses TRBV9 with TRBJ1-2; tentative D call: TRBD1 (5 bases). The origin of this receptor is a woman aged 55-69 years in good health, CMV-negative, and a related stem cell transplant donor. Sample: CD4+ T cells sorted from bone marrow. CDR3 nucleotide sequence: TGTGCCAGCAGCCCATTCGACAGAATCAGCACCTATGGCTACACCTTC. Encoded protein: CASSPFDRISTYGYTF.